Listed below are T cell receptor beta chains from one sample, sequenced in a study of T cell repertoires in ileal Crohn's disease. Only in-frame clones appear in the TCRdb table, and some are missing; sequencing was by immunoSEQ multiplex PCR. This table holds about 8,000 clones, 65% to 90% found once. The sequenced material came from ileal tissue. Receptor source: an adult with Crohn's disease. CDR3s include the opening cysteine and the closing phenylalanine or tryptophan. Each record gives: CDR3 protein, J gene, V gene, CDR3 length.

CDR3aa: CASSEGIEGAITEAFF
j_gene: TRBJ1-1
v_gene: TRBV9
len: 16

CDR3aa: CASSSQYTSNYEQYF
j_gene: TRBJ2-7
v_gene: TRBV7-8
len: 15

CDR3aa: CASSPPSFGGGPNEQFF
j_gene: TRBJ2-1
v_gene: TRBV27
len: 17

CDR3aa: CASRSRGWGTDTQYF
j_gene: TRBJ2-3
v_gene: TRBV19
len: 15

CDR3aa: CASSYLDRGHGYTF
j_gene: TRBJ1-2
v_gene: TRBV6-5
len: 14

CDR3aa: CASSDSSSTGANVLTF
j_gene: TRBJ2-6
v_gene: TRBV6-4
len: 16

CDR3aa: CASSWRQGTGETQYF
j_gene: TRBJ2-5
v_gene: TRBV27
len: 15

CDR3aa: CASSLLEVGTGAYTF
j_gene: TRBJ1-2
v_gene: TRBV6-1
len: 15

CDR3aa: CASSPRQGRQETQYF
j_gene: TRBJ2-5
v_gene: TRBV27
len: 15

CDR3aa: CSAFTGGWSAGANVLTF
j_gene: TRBJ2-6
v_gene: TRBV29-1
len: 17

CDR3aa: CASSAYQPQHF
j_gene: TRBJ1-5
v_gene: TRBV6-1
len: 11

CDR3aa: CASSGGTGDSNQPQHF
j_gene: TRBJ1-5
v_gene: TRBV9
len: 16

CDR3aa: CASSLQGQARAQYF
j_gene: TRBJ2-5
v_gene: TRBV5-6
len: 14

CDR3aa: CASSLKPGSYNEQFF
j_gene: TRBJ2-1
v_gene: TRBV11-2
len: 15

CDR3aa: CASSLAPGVLVHEQFF
j_gene: TRBJ2-1
v_gene: TRBV11-2
len: 16

CDR3aa: CASSLATRAALRAEETQYF
j_gene: TRBJ2-5
v_gene: TRBV7-6
len: 19

CDR3aa: CASSIDITGVSNEQYF
j_gene: TRBJ2-7
v_gene: TRBV19
len: 16

CDR3aa: CASSFRRLPGGYPSPYEQYF
j_gene: TRBJ2-7
v_gene: TRBV28
len: 20

CDR3aa: CASRWRINEKLFF
j_gene: TRBJ1-4
v_gene: TRBV6-1
len: 13

CDR3aa: CASSGTGISGNTIYF
j_gene: TRBJ1-3
v_gene: TRBV5-1
len: 15

CDR3aa: CASSGGSSGEKLFF
j_gene: TRBJ1-4
v_gene: TRBV9
len: 14

CDR3aa: CASSLEEPTAAGTGELFF
j_gene: TRBJ2-2
v_gene: TRBV4-3
len: 18

CDR3aa: CASSEIAGKAGYTF
j_gene: TRBJ1-2
v_gene: TRBV25-1
len: 14

CDR3aa: CASSWGLGETQYF
j_gene: TRBJ2-5
v_gene: TRBV5-6
len: 13

CDR3aa: CASSSTDTEAFF
j_gene: TRBJ1-1
v_gene: TRBV28
len: 12

CDR3aa: CASSVEAGSLDSPLHF
j_gene: TRBJ1-6
v_gene: TRBV9
len: 16

CDR3aa: CASSSLQGSNEKLFF
j_gene: TRBJ1-4
v_gene: TRBV19
len: 15

CDR3aa: CASSSRGSGGELFF
j_gene: TRBJ2-2
v_gene: TRBV11-2
len: 14

CDR3aa: CASSLEGRRQETQYF
j_gene: TRBJ2-5
v_gene: TRBV13
len: 15

CDR3aa: CASMPPQNTEAFF
j_gene: TRBJ1-1
v_gene: TRBV6-1
len: 13

CDR3aa: CASSPLRGPPSSQAEAFF
j_gene: TRBJ1-1
v_gene: TRBV7-8
len: 18

CDR3aa: CASEQHAKNIQYF
j_gene: TRBJ2-4
v_gene: TRBV28
len: 13

CDR3aa: CASSQVWDRGDQPQHF
j_gene: TRBJ1-5
v_gene: TRBV4-3
len: 16

CDR3aa: CASSRGRPGQPQHF
j_gene: TRBJ1-5
v_gene: TRBV4-1
len: 14

CDR3aa: CASSVGSASSHEQYF
j_gene: TRBJ2-7
v_gene: TRBV9
len: 15

CDR3aa: CAISESGNSNQPQHF
j_gene: TRBJ1-5
v_gene: TRBV10-3
len: 15

CDR3aa: CASTSPGDYNEQFF
j_gene: TRBJ2-1
v_gene: TRBV6-1
len: 14

CDR3aa: CSVGTDGTNEKLFF
j_gene: TRBJ1-4
v_gene: TRBV29-1
len: 14

CDR3aa: CASTPGQGYNEQFF
j_gene: TRBJ2-1
v_gene: TRBV6-1
len: 14

CDR3aa: CASSYASENTGELFF
j_gene: TRBJ2-2
v_gene: TRBV6-5
len: 15

CDR3aa: CASSTWIRDEAFF
j_gene: TRBJ1-1
v_gene: TRBV11-2
len: 13